This TCR beta chain was observed in a study of tumor-infiltrating lymphocytes in localized non-small cell lung cancer. Study outcomes and limitations: Recurrence-free survival showed no association with tumor T-cell fraction. No T-cell fraction difference was seen between IM1 and IM2 tumors. Not all patients were TCR sequenced, owing to tissue quantity.

A word on this clone: What it binds is not known.

TCRdb keeps only in-frame clones here, not all; method: immunoSEQ multiplex PCR. The sample holds around 23,000 clones, around 78% seen once. The length of the CDR3 is 15 residues. The ends lost 0 bases at V and 7 bases at J; junction bases unmatched: 3. Germline values: CDR1 SGHAT, CDR2 FQNNGV. The rearrangement uses TRBV11-2 and TRBJ1-6; 7 bases are shared with TRBD1. This sequence originates from a human donor with non-small cell lung cancer. The sequencing input was lung tumor tissue. CDR3 region: CASSLETGKNSPLHF. In nucleotides, the CDR3 is TGTGCCAGCAGCTTAGAGACAGGGAAAAATTCACCCCTCCACTTT.